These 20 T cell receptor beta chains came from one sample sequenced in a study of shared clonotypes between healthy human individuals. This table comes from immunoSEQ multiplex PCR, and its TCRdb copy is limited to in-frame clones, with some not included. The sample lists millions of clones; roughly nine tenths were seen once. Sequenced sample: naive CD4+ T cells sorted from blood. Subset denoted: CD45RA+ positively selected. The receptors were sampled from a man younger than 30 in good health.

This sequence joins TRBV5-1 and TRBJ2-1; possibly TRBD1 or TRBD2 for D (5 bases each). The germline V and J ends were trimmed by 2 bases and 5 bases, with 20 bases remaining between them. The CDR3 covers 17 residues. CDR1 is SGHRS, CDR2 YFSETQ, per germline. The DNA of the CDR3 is TGCGCCAGCAGCTTCCGGGGCACGGGTCGGGGCGACAATGAGCAGTTCTTC. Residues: CASSFRGTGRGDNEQFF.

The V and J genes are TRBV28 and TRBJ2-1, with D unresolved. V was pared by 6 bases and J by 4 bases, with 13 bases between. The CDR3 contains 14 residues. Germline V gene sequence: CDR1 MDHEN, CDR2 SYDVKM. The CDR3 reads CASRLGTAYNEQFF. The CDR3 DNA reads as TGTGCCAGCAGGCTCGGCACAGCATACAATGAGCAGTTCTTC. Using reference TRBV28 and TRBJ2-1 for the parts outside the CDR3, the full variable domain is DVKVTQSSRYLVKRTGEKVFLECVQDMDHENMFWYRQDPGLGLRLIYFSYDVKMKEKGDIPEGYSVSREKKERFSLILESASTNQTSMYLCASRLGTAYNEQFFGPGTRLTVL.

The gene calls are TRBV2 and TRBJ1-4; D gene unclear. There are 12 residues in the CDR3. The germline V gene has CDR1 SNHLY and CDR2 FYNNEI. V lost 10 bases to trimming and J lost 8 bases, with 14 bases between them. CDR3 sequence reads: CATTRDGEKLFF. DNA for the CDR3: TGTGCCACAACCCGAGACGGCGAAAAACTGTTTTTT.

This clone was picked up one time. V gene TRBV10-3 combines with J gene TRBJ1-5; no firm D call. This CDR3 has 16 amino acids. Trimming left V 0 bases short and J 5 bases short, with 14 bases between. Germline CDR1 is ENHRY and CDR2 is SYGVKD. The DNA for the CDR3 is TGTGCCATCAGTGAGTCGGGTCCCAGGTTCCATCAGCCCCAGCATTTT. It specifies CAISESGPRFHQPQHF.

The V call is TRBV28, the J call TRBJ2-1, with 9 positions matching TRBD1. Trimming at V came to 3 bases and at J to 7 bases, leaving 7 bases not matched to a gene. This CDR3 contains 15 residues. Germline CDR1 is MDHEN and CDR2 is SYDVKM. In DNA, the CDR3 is TGTGCCAGCAGTTTTTCGGGACAGGGTGCGAATGAGCAGTTCTTC. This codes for CASSFSGQGANEQFF.

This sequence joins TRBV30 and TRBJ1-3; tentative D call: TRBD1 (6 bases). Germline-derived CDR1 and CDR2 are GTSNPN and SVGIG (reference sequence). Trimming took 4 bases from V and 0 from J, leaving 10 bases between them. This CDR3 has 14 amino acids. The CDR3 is CAWTAGVSGNTIYF. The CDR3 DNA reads TGTGCCTGGACTGCAGGGGTCTCTGGAAACACCATATATTTT.

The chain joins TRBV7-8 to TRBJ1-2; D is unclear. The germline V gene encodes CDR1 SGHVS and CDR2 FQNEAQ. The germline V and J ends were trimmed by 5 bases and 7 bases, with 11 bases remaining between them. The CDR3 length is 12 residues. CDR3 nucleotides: TGTGCCAGCAGCCCCAGATGGGGTGGCTACACCTTC. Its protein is CASSPRWGGYTF.

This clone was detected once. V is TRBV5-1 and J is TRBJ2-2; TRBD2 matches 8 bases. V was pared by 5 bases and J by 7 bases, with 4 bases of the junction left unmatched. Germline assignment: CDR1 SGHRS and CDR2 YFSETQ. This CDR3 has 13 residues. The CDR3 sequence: CASREGLGGELFF. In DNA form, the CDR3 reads TGCGCCAGCAGGGAGGGACTAGGCGGGGAGCTGTTTTTT.

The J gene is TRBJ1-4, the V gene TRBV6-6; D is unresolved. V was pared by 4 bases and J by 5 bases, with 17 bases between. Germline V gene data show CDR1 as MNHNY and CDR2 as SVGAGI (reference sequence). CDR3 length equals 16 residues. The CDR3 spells CASSSNQKAANEKLFF. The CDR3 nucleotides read TGTGCCAGCAGTTCCAACCAGAAGGCGGCGAATGAAAAACTGTTTTTT.

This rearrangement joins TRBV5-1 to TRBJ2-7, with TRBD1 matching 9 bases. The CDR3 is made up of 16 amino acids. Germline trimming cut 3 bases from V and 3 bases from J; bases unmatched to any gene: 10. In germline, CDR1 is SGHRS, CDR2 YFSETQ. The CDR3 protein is CASSSLVGQGGYEQYF. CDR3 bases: TGCGCCAGCAGCTCCCTCGTGGGACAGGGCGGCTACGAGCAGTACTTC.

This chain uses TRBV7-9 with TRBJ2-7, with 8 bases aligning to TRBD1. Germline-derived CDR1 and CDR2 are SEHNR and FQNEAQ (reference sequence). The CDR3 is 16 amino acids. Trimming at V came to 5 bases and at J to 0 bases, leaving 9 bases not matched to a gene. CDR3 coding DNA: TGTGCCAGCAGCACCCAGGACAGGGAGAGCTCCTACGAGCAGTACTTC. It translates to CASSTQDRESSYEQYF.

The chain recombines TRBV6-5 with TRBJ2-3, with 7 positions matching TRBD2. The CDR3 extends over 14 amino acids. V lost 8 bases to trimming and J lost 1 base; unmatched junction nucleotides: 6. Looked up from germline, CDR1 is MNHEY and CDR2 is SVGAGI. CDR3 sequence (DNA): TGTGCCAGCTCAGAAGGGAGGGGCACAGATACGCAGTATTTT. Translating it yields CASSEGRGTDTQYF.

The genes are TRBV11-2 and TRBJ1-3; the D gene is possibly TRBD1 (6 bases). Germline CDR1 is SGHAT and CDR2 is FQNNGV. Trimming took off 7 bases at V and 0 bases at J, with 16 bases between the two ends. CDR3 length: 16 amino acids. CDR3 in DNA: TGTGCCAGCATCAAACAGGGCGCGCTCTCTGGAAACACCATATATTTT. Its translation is CASIKQGALSGNTIYF.

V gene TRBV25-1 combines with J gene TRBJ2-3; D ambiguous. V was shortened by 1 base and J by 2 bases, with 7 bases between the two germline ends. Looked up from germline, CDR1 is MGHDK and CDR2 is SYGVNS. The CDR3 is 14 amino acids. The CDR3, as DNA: TGTGCCAGCAGTGAATCAACGGCCACAGATACGCAGTATTTT. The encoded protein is CASSESTATDTQYF.

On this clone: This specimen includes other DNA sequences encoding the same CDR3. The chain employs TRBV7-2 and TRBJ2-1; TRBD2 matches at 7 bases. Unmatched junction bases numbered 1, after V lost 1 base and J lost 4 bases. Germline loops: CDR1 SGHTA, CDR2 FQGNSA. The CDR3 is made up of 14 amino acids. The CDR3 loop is CASSLEGGYNEQFF. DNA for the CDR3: TGTGCCAGCAGCTTAGAGGGAGGGTACAATGAGCAGTTCTTC. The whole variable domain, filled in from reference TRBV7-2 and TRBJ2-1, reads GAGVSQSPSNKVTEKGKDVELRCDPISGHTALYWYRQSLGQGLEFLIYFQGNSAPDKSGLPSDRFSAERTGGSVSTLTIQRTQQEDSAVYLCASSLEGGYNEQFFGPGTRLTVL.

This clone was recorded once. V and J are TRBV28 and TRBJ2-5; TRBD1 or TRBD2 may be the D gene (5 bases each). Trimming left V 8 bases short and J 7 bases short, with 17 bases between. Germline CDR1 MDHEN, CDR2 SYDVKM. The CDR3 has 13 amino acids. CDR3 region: CASSIRGPGTQYF. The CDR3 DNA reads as TGTGCCAGCTCAATCCGGGGCCCAGGGACCCAGTACTTC. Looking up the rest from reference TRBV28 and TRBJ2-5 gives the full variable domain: DVKVTQSSRYLVKRTGEKVFLECVQDMDHENMFWYRQDPGLGLRLIYFSYDVKMKEKGDIPEGYSVSREKKERFSLILESASTNQTSMYLCASSIRGPGTQYFGPGTRLLVL.

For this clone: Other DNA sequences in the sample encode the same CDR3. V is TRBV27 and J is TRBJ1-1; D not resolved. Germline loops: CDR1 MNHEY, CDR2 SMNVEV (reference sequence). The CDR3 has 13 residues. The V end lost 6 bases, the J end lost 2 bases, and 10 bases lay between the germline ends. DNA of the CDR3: TGTGCCAGCAGGAAAACAGCTAACACTGAAGCTTTCTTT. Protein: CASRKTANTEAFF.

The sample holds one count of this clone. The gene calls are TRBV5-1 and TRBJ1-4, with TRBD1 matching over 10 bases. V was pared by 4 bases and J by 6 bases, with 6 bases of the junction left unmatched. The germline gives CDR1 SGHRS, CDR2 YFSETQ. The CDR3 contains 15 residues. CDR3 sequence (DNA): TGCGCCAGCAGCCCGGTGGGGACAGGGGATGAAAAACTGTTTTTT. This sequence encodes CASSPVGTGDEKLFF.

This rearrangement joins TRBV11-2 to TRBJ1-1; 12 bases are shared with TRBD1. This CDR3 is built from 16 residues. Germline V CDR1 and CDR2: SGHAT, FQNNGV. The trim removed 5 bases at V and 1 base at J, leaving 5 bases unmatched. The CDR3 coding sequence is TGTGCCAGCAGCAAGGGACAGGGGGCGGGGAACACTGAAGCTTTCTTT. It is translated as CASSKGQGAGNTEAFF.

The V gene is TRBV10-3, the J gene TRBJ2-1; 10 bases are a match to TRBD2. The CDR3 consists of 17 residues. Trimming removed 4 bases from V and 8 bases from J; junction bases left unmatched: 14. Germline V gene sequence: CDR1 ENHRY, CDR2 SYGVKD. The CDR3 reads CAISVGLGLAGVDEQFF. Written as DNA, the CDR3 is TGTGCCATCAGTGTCGGGTTGGGCCTAGCGGGAGTGGATGAGCAGTTCTTC.